The 10 T cell receptor beta chains listed next were all sequenced from one sample in a study of CD8 T cells in ankylosing spondylitis. TCRdb itself ran the 5' RACE reads through MiXCR, one entry per CDR3 protein. The sample lists approximately 540,000 distinct CDR3 sequences; roughly 13% were seen once. The study's findings and limits: Among TCR beta sequences, a motif of eight highly homologous variants appeared characteristic of ankylosing spondylitis blood.

No antigen is known for these receptors. The sequencing sample was made of blood, either unsorted or a sorted T cell fraction (not recorded which). The receptors here all came from a male donor with ankylosing spondylitis.

This clonotype was recorded at least ten times. The rearrangement links TRBV2 to TRBJ2-5; D might be TRBD2 (7 bases). The germline V gene has CDR1 SNHLY and CDR2 FYNNEI. The V and J ends lost 4 bases and 2 bases respectively, with 11 bases between them. There are 14 residues in the CDR3. CDR3 sequence reads: CASSGGGSQETQYF. The CDR3 DNA reads as TGTGCCAGCAGTGGGGGGGGCAGTCAAGAGACCCAGTACTTC. Full variable domain (remainder filled in from reference TRBV2 and TRBJ2-5): EPEVTQTPSHQVTQMGQEVILRCVPISNHLYFYWYRQILGQKVEFLVSFYNNEISEKSEIFDDQFSVERPDGSNFTLKIRSTKLEDSAMYFCASSGGGSQETQYFGPGTRLLVL.

V usage is TRBV6-4 and J usage is TRBJ1-1; D gene unclear. Deletions cut 3 bases from V and 5 bases from J, with 10 bases between. Germline-derived CDR1 and CDR2 are MRHNA and SNTAGT. The CDR3 has 13 amino acids. CDR3 loop: CASSEGSRTEAFF. As DNA, the CDR3 is TGTGCCAGCAGTGAAGGGTCGAGGACTGAAGCTTTCTTT.

The rearrangement links TRBV5-1 to TRBJ1-2; 9 bases align to TRBD1. V lost 4 bases to trimming and J lost 5 bases; unmatched junction nucleotides: 6. Germline-derived CDR1 and CDR2 are SGHRS and YFSETQ. CDR3 length: 14 residues. CDR3 sequence reads: CASSLTGGAYGYTF. The CDR3, as DNA: TGCGCCAGCAGCCTAACAGGGGGCGCTTATGGCTACACCTTC.

The chain couples TRBV6-2 or TRBV6-3 to TRBJ1-1; a weak D match, TRBD1 (6 bases). Trimming cost V 8 bases and J 7 bases, with 17 bases left between them. The CDR3 sequence is 13 residues long. The germline V gene has CDR1 MNHEY and CDR2 SVGEGT. The CDR3 is CASGWGLTIEAFF. The CDR3 DNA is TGTGCCAGCGGTTGGGGGCTAACGATTGAAGCTTTCTTT.

CDR3 DNA: TGTGCCAGCTCACCGGGCCAGGCCACCTACGAGCAGTACTTC. Translated, it gives CASSPGQATYEQYF. The chain couples TRBV18 to TRBJ2-7; D is unresolved. Between the trimmed V and J ends, which lost 3 bases and 2 bases, there was a span of 11 bases. CDR1 and CDR2 (germline): KGHSH, LQKENI. This CDR3 is 14 amino acids long.

This clonotype showed up just a few times. The chain links TRBV12-5 to TRBJ2-1; D is unresolved. CDR1 LGHNT and CDR2 FRNRAP come from the germline V gene. V gave up 2 bases and J gave up 8 bases, with 4 bases separating them. The CDR3 contains 11 residues. The CDR3 reads CASGLYDEQFF. The CDR3 DNA follows: TGTGCTAGTGGTTTGTATGATGAGCAGTTCTTC.

The chain combines TRBV3-1 with TRBJ1-5; D unclear. V was clipped by 1 base and J by 5 bases, with 12 bases between them. There are 15 residues in the CDR3. Germline V gene data show CDR1 as LGHDT and CDR2 as YNNKEL (reference sequence). The CDR3 nucleotides read TGTGCCAGCAGCCAAGGAGACCCGATCTATCAGCCCCAGCATTTT. Its protein product is CASSQGDPIYQPQHF.

This clonotype was found a few times. The gene calls are TRBV10-2 and TRBJ2-3, with D possibly being TRBD1 (5 bases). The V gene's germline CDR1 is WSHSY and CDR2 SAAADI. CDR3 length equals 14 residues. Trimming removed 8 bases from V and 0 bases from J, with 12 bases in between. The CDR3 is CASGKDSSTDTQYF. The CDR3, as DNA: TGCGCCAGCGGTAAAGACAGCAGCACAGATACGCAGTATTTT.

This clonotype was counted at least ten times. The chain links TRBV12-3 or TRBV12-4 to TRBJ1-5; no firm D call. CDR3 length: 13 residues. Trimming stripped 5 bases from V and 7 bases from J, with 12 bases between. CDR3 DNA sequence: TGTGCCAGCAGTGTGGATCCTTTCCAGCCCCAGCATTTT. Protein sequence: CASSVDPFQPQHF.

This clonotype was counted a few times. V usage is TRBV19 and J usage is TRBJ2-7, with no clear D. The germline V and J ends were trimmed by 3 bases and 0 bases, with 9 bases remaining between them. Germline V CDR1 and CDR2: LNHDA, SQIVND (reference sequence). CDR3 length: 14 amino acids. In DNA, the CDR3 is TGTGCCAGTAGTATGGACGCCTCCTCCTACGAGCAGTACTTC. This encodes CASSMDASSYEQYF.